Below are 2 T cell receptor beta chains sequenced from a single sample in a study of a mutant IDH1 vaccine in newly diagnosed glioma. Time point of the sample: week 35, safety follow-up. Doses comprised 300 ug of mutant IDH1 20-mer peptide each, plus topical imiquimod. The antigens of these receptors remain unknown. Clones were read by immunoSEQ multiplex PCR, and TCRdb kept only the in-frame ones, dropping some. The sample has approximately 45,000 clones, approximately 92% seen once. The sample here was PBMCs, taken from a glioma patient whose treatment included an IDH1 peptide vaccine. All receptors come from a middle-aged man with glioma.

The chain uses TRBV20-1 and TRBJ2-4, with D possibly being TRBD1 or TRBD2 (5 bases each). Trimming took off 2 bases at V and 12 bases at J, with 11 bases between the two ends. Germline V gene data show CDR1 as DFQATT and CDR2 as SNEGSKA (reference sequence). The CDR3 is made up of 11 amino acids. The CDR3: CSARTPGPQYF. The CDR3 coding sequence is TGCAGTGCTAGAACTCCGGGACCTCAGTACTTC.

The rearrangement uses TRBV28 and TRBJ1-1; D remains ambiguous. Germline loops: CDR1 MDHEN, CDR2 SYDVKM. This CDR3 is 13 amino acids long. V was pared by 7 bases and J by 4 bases, with 13 bases between. The CDR3: CASTHRARTEAFF. The DNA of the CDR3 is TGTGCCAGCACTCACCGGGCCCGCACTGAAGCTTTCTTT.